The next 32 T cell receptor beta chains were all read from a single sample in a study of cytomegalovirus exposure and HLA in healthy donors. 13 Jbeta primers and 60 Vbeta primers were used for the PCR. Only in-frame clones appear in the TCRdb table, and some are missing; sequencing was by immunoSEQ multiplex PCR. The sample contains tens of thousands of clones, about two thirds of which appear only once. The sequencing input was PBMCs. All receptors come from a woman aged 40 to 50 in good health and CMV-seropositive.

This chain uses TRBV6-5 with TRBJ1-2; a possible D gene is TRBD1 (5 bases). V lost 6 bases, J lost 4 bases, and 15 bases lay in between. Germline V CDR1 and CDR2: MNHEY, SVGAGI. The CDR3 contains 14 residues. The CDR3, as DNA: TGTGCCAGCAGGCTTGGAGGGGTTCCCTATGGCTACACCTTC. Protein: CASRLGGVPYGYTF.

The chain is built from TRBV19 and TRBJ1-2; 8 nucleotides align to TRBD1. This CDR3 spans 14 amino acids. Germline lookup yields CDR1 LNHDA and CDR2 SQIVND (reference sequence). With V trimmed by 7 bases and J by 4 bases, 8 bases remained unmatched. The chain's CDR3 is CASTSTGATYGYTF. CDR3 nucleotides: TGTGCCAGTACTTCGACAGGGGCCACCTATGGCTACACCTTC.

The chain joins TRBV11-2 to TRBJ2-7; TRBD2 matches at 8 bases. The junction had 9 bases not matched to a gene; V was cut back by 5 bases and J by 0 bases. The CDR3 has 16 residues. Germline V CDR1 and CDR2: SGHAT, FQNNGV. Here the CDR3 reads CASSQNGGVPSYEQYF. The CDR3 nucleotides read TGTGCCAGCAGCCAAAACGGGGGGGTCCCCTCCTACGAGCAGTACTTC.

The rearrangement joins TRBV2 to TRBJ1-3; D is perhaps TRBD1 (5 bases). V lost 5 bases and J 0 bases, leaving 11 bases between the germline ends. The CDR3 is 15 amino acids. Germline V gene lookup returns CDR1 SNHLY and CDR2 FYNNEI. CDR3 coding DNA: TGTGCCAGCAGTAGGGGTATTGACTCTGGAAACACCATATATTTT. Amino acids: CASSRGIDSGNTIYF.

The V call is TRBV7-2, the J call TRBJ1-2; D possibly corresponds to TRBD1 (6 bases). Germline CDR1 reads SGHTA; CDR2 reads FQGNSA. The ends were cut back, 6 bases at V and 0 bases at J, with 17 bases in the middle. The CDR3 sequence is 16 residues long. The CDR3 sequence is CASSPRGGTSNYGYTF. Here the CDR3 DNA reads TGTGCCAGCAGTCCCAGGGGAGGGACCTCTAACTATGGCTACACCTTC. Full variable domain (outside the CDR3, taken from reference TRBV7-2 and TRBJ1-2): GAGVSQSPSNKVTEKGKDVELRCDPISGHTALYWYRQSLGQGLEFLIYFQGNSAPDKSGLPSDRFSAERTGGSVSTLTIQRTQQEDSAVYLCASSPRGGTSNYGYTFGSGTRLTVV.

This rearrangement joins TRBV30 to TRBJ1-2; D not resolved. V was clipped by 0 bases and J by 4 bases, with 9 bases between them. Germline CDR1 and CDR2: GTSNPN and SVGIG (reference sequence). This CDR3 spans 13 amino acids. In nucleotides, the CDR3 is TGTGCCTGGAGTGTGTTGGTCGGCTATGGCTACACCTTC. Translating it yields CAWSVLVGYGYTF.

A few counts support this clone. The rearrangement joins TRBV7-9 to TRBJ2-7; tentative D call: TRBD2 (5 bases). The CDR3 totals 14 residues. Germline assignment: CDR1 SEHNR and CDR2 FQNEAQ (reference sequence). Trimming took off 2 bases at V and 9 bases at J, with 17 bases between the two ends. CDR3 region: CASSLREMDKGQYF. CDR3 nucleotides: TGTGCCAGCAGCTTAAGGGAGATGGATAAAGGGCAGTACTTC.

This sequence joins TRBV5-5 and TRBJ1-2, with 8 bases that match TRBD1. Looked up from germline, CDR1 is SGHKS and CDR2 is YYEKEE (reference sequence). Losses at the gene ends were 3 bases for V and 5 bases for J; bases not matched to a gene: 6. The CDR3 totals 14 residues. The CDR3 loop is CASSWADREYGYTF. CDR3 in DNA: TGTGCCAGCAGCTGGGCGGACAGGGAGTATGGCTACACCTTC.

This clone came up a few times. V is TRBV13 and J is TRBJ2-3; weak D call: TRBD2 (6 bases). CDR1 and CDR2 (germline): PRHDT, FYEKMQ (reference sequence). The V end lost 1 base, the J end lost 3 bases, and 14 bases lay between the germline ends. The CDR3 length is 16 residues. CDR3 region: CASSLVGRRVTDTQYF. For the CDR3, the DNA is TGTGCCAGCAGCTTAGTTGGCAGGAGGGTTACAGATACGCAGTATTTT.

This clone has more than one count but fewer than ten. The chain has TRBV6-6 and TRBJ2-7; 9 nucleotides match TRBD2. Germline V gene sequence: CDR1 MNHNY, CDR2 SVGAGI (reference sequence). This CDR3 has 13 residues. Germline trimming cut 6 bases from V and 6 bases from J; bases unmatched to any gene: 6. The DNA for the CDR3 is TGTGCCAGCAGCGCTAGCGGGGTTACCGAGCAGTACTTC. It codes for CASSASGVTEQYF.

This CDR3 is CASSQRIDRAEQYF. The DNA for the CDR3 is TGCGCCAGCAGCCAAAGGATTGACAGGGCCGAGCAGTACTTC. This chain connects TRBV4-1 to TRBJ2-7; 7 positions match TRBD1. CDR3 size: 14 residues. Trimming at V came to 2 bases and at J to 6 bases, leaving 7 bases not matched to a gene. From germline, CDR1 is MGHRA and CDR2 YSYEKL.

The CDR3 is CASRGTGGYGYTF. The CDR3 DNA sequence: TGTGCCAGTAGGGGGACAGGGGGCTATGGCTACACCTTC. The chain combines TRBV19 with TRBJ1-2, with 11 bases that match TRBD1. V trimming: 6 bases; J trimming: 4 bases; junction bases outside the gene matches: 1. CDR3 length: 13 amino acids. Per the germline V gene, CDR1 is LNHDA and CDR2 is SQIVND (reference sequence).

The chain is built from TRBV5-1 and TRBJ2-7; possibly TRBD2 for D (6 bases). Trimming shortened V by 4 bases and J by 0 bases, and 17 bases separated the two germline ends. This CDR3 has 16 residues. Germline values: CDR1 SGHRS, CDR2 YFSETQ. The chain's CDR3 is CASSPTGTHNSYEQYF. The DNA of the CDR3 is TGCGCCAGCAGCCCGACCGGGACTCACAACTCCTACGAGCAGTACTTC.

The chain employs TRBV11-3 and TRBJ2-2; TRBD1 might be the D (6 bases). This CDR3 comprises 15 residues. Germline CDR1 is SGHNT and CDR2 is YENEEA. The ends were cut back, 7 bases at V and 0 bases at J, with 12 bases in the middle. CDR3 DNA: TGTGCCAGCACCCACCAGGGGCCGAACACCGGGGAGCTGTTTTTT. Amino acid sequence: CASTHQGPNTGELFF.

This clone was seen more than once but under ten times. The chain links TRBV7-9 to TRBJ2-5; D not resolved. The germline V and J ends were trimmed by 4 bases and 4 bases, with 16 bases remaining between them. The germline V gene encodes CDR1 SEHNR and CDR2 FQNEAQ (reference sequence). The CDR3 sequence is 15 residues long. CDR3 nucleotide sequence: TGTGCCAGCAGCTCCCTAGTAAGCTACTCAGAGACCCAGTACTTC. This gives the protein CASSSLVSYSETQYF.

This sequence joins TRBV20-1 and TRBJ1-2; no firm D call. The CDR3 has 11 amino acids. The germline CDR1 and CDR2 sequences are DFQATT and SNEGSKA (reference sequence). Trimming removed 6 bases from V and 4 bases from J, with 9 bases in between. CDR3 protein: CSASGRYGYTF. The CDR3 DNA is TGCAGTGCATCAGGCCGCTATGGCTACACCTTC.

The V call is TRBV6-6, the J call TRBJ1-5, with D possibly TRBD1 on 6 matching bases. With 6 bases removed from V and 1 base from J, the gap between germline ends came to 13 bases. The CDR3 has 15 residues. Germline V gives CDR1 MNHNY, CDR2 SVGAGI (reference sequence). CDR3 in DNA: TGTGCCAGCAGACGGGGACATCTCAGCAATCAGCCCCAGCATTTT. Residues: CASRRGHLSNQPQHF.

J is TRBJ1-4 and V is TRBV27, with D maybe TRBD1 (5 bases). Germline V gene data show CDR1 as MNHEY and CDR2 as SMNVEV (reference sequence). Deletions cut 6 bases from V and 2 bases from J, with 13 bases between. CDR3 length: 15 amino acids. CDR3 DNA sequence: TGTGCCAGCAGCCTTATAGGGGCCACTAATGAAAAACTGTTTTTT. Translation: CASSLIGATNEKLFF. Drawing the rest from reference TRBV27 and TRBJ1-4, the complete variable domain is EAQVTQNPRYLITVTGKKLTVTCSQNMNHEYMSWYRQDPGLGLRQIYYSMNVEVTDKGDVPEGYKVSRKEKRNFPLILESPSPNQTSLYFCASSLIGATNEKLFFGSGTQLSVL.

The chain couples TRBV10-1 to TRBJ2-1; 8 bases map to TRBD2. The CDR3 totals 15 residues. V lost 2 bases to trimming and J lost 2 bases; unmatched junction nucleotides: 2. CDR1 and CDR2 (germline): WNHNN, SYGVQD (reference sequence). DNA of the CDR3: TGCGCCAGCAGTGAGGTAGCGGGGACCTACAATGAGCAGTTCTTC. Translated: CASSEVAGTYNEQFF.

The CDR3 reads CASVPPGLAGSEQFF. CDR3 coding DNA: TGTGCCAGCGTACCGCCGGGACTAGCGGGGAGTGAGCAGTTCTTC. The rearrangement links TRBV6-1 to TRBJ2-1, with 13 bases aligning to TRBD2. Germline V CDR1 and CDR2: MNHNS, SASEGT. The CDR3 runs 15 residues. The V gene end was trimmed by 8 bases and the J gene end by 9 bases; junction bases not matched to a gene: 10.

This clone is labeled as medium-sized. The chain recombines TRBV2 with TRBJ1-6; D might be TRBD1 (6 bases). The CDR3 consists of 16 residues. Deletions cut 6 bases from V and 7 bases from J, with 19 bases between. The V gene's germline CDR1 is SNHLY and CDR2 FYNNEI. CDR3 amino acids: CASSAFGTIRNSPLHF. CDR3 sequence (DNA): TGTGCCAGCAGCGCCTTCGGGACAATACGCAATTCACCCCTCCACTTT.

The chain joins TRBV4-1 to TRBJ1-3; D is undetermined. The CDR3 is made up of 15 amino acids. CDR1 and CDR2 (germline): MGHRA, YSYEKL. V dropped 4 bases and J dropped 4 bases, with 14 bases sitting between them. The chain's CDR3 is CASSPGLRGGNTIYF. CDR3 sequence (DNA): TGCGCCAGCAGCCCCGGACTACGTGGAGGAAACACCATATATTTT.

The genes are TRBV29-1 and TRBJ2-5, with 10 bases that match TRBD2. CDR3 length: 15 amino acids. CDR1 is SQVTM and CDR2 is ANQGSEA in the germline V gene. Trimming removed 5 bases from V and 4 bases from J; junction bases left unmatched: 10. This chain's CDR3 is CSVSLAGGPLETQYF. The CDR3 DNA reads as TGCAGCGTTTCTTTAGCGGGGGGACCTTTAGAGACCCAGTACTTC.

The chain joins TRBV6-5 to TRBJ1-5, with 8 bases lining up with TRBD1. J gave up 7 bases and V 6 bases, and 11 bases lay outside the gene matches. The CDR3 has 15 residues. Germline V gene data show CDR1 as MNHEY and CDR2 as SVGAGI. The CDR3 coding sequence is TGTGCCAGCAGAGCTACCAGGGGGCGCAGGCAGCCCCAGCATTTT. Translating gives CASRATRGRRQPQHF.

The rearrangement links TRBV5-8 to TRBJ1-5; maybe TRBD1 (6 bases). CDR1 and CDR2 (germline): SGHTS, YDEGEE. The CDR3 spans 16 residues. The V and J ends lost 0 bases and 6 bases respectively, with 16 bases between them. The CDR3 is CASSLAKNRVSQPQHF. DNA of the CDR3: TGTGCCAGCAGCTTGGCCAAGAACAGGGTATCTCAGCCCCAGCATTTT.

CDR3 sequence (DNA): TGTGCCAGCAGCCGAGGACAGTCGACCGCCTACGAGCAGTACTTC. Its translation: CASSRGQSTAYEQYF. V and J are TRBV14 and TRBJ2-7, with D possibly being TRBD1 (6 bases). Germline CDR1 SGHDN, CDR2 FVKESK. V shed 4 bases and J shed 2 bases, with 15 bases lying between them. The CDR3 has 15 residues.

The chain couples TRBV29-1 to TRBJ1-1; D ambiguous. The germline V and J ends were trimmed by 4 bases and 2 bases, with 11 bases remaining between them. The CDR3 runs 13 residues. Germline CDR1 and CDR2: SQVTM and ANQGSEA. The CDR3 nucleotides are TGCAGCGTTGTAAGAAAGCTAAACACTGAAGCTTTCTTT. This encodes CSVVRKLNTEAFF.

The CDR3 bases are TGTGCCTGGAGTGTACAGGGTGATCAGCCCCAGCATTTT. Its protein is CAWSVQGDQPQHF. The rearrangement links TRBV30 to TRBJ1-5; possible D gene TRBD1, 6 bases. This CDR3 region has 13 residues. V was trimmed by 0 bases and J by 5 bases, leaving 8 bases between them. In germline, CDR1 is GTSNPN, CDR2 SVGIG (reference sequence). Complete variable domain (other parts from reference TRBV30 and TRBJ1-5): SQTIHQWPATLVQPVGSPLSLECTVEGTSNPNLYWYRQAAGRGLQLLFYSVGIGQISSEVPQNLSASRPQDRQFILSSKKLLLSDSGFYLCAWSVQGDQPQHFGDGTRLSIL.

The genes are TRBV10-3 and TRBJ2-1; 9 bases line up with TRBD2. This CDR3 has 16 amino acids. V trimming: 8 bases; J trimming: 5 bases; junction bases outside the gene matches: 13. Germline V gene lookup returns CDR1 ENHRY and CDR2 SYGVKD. CDR3 loop: CAISRLGPSGDNEQFF. In DNA, the CDR3 is TGTGCCATCTCCAGGTTAGGGCCTAGCGGGGACAATGAGCAGTTCTTC.

The chain has TRBV5-1 and TRBJ1-1, with TRBD1 as a possible D gene (6 bases). CDR1 is SGHRS and CDR2 is YFSETQ in the germline V gene. The CDR3 covers 15 residues. V was pared by 7 bases and J by 0 bases, with 16 bases between. The CDR3 DNA reads as TGCGCCAGCTCCGGGGGGGGCAGCGTGAACACTGAAGCTTTCTTT. Its translation: CASSGGGSVNTEAFF.

This clone was seen just once. Written as DNA, the CDR3 is TGCGCCAGCAGCCCGCGGGGGAGCACAGATACGCAGTATTTT. Amino acid sequence: CASSPRGSTDTQYF. V usage is TRBV4-1 and J usage is TRBJ2-3, with TRBD2 matching 7 bases. The J segment lost 0 bases and the V segment lost 4 bases, leaving 1 base of the junction unmatched. Looked up from germline, CDR1 is MGHRA and CDR2 is YSYEKL. The CDR3 loop spans 14 amino acids.

The chain's CDR3 is CASSLNPGLALYEQYF. Here the CDR3 DNA reads TGCGCCAGCAGCCTAAACCCCGGACTAGCGCTCTACGAGCAGTACTTC. The J gene is TRBJ2-7, the V gene TRBV4-1; 9 nucleotides agree with TRBD2. The CDR3 has 16 residues. Per the germline V gene, CDR1 is MGHRA and CDR2 is YSYEKL. Losses at the gene ends were 4 bases for V and 3 bases for J; bases not matched to a gene: 10.